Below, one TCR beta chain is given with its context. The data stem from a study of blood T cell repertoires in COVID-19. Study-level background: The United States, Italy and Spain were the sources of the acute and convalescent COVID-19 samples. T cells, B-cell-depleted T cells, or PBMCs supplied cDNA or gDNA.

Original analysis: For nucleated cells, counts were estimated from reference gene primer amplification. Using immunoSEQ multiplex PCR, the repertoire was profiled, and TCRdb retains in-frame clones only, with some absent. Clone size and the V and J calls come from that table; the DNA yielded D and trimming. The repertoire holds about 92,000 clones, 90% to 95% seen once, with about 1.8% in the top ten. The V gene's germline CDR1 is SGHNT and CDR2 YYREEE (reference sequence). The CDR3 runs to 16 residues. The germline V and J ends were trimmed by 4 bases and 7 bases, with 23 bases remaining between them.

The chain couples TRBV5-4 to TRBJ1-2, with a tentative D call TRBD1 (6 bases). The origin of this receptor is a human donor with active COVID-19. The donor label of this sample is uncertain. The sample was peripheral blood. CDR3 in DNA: TGTGCCAGCAGCGGCCCCCGGGACATCTATTCTAGTGGCTACACCTTC. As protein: CASSGPRDIYSSGYTF.